A single sample is the source of the 21 T cell receptor beta chains below, sequenced in a study of blood T cell repertoires in COVID-19. Data came from immunoSEQ multiplex PCR; TCRdb stores just in-frame clones and leaves some out. The sample carries 150,000 to 200,000 clones, roughly 89% recorded once. Sequenced sample: PBMCs or T cells enriched from blood (not recorded which). These receptors came from a woman aged 40 to 50 with acute COVID-19.

This chain links TRBV4-2 with TRBJ2-7; tentatively, D is TRBD2 (7 bases). Looked up from germline, CDR1 is LGHNA and CDR2 is YNFKEQ. This CDR3 is built from 16 residues. V was trimmed by 0 bases and J by 7 bases, leaving 19 bases between them. The CDR3 region is CASSQDGAGARREQYF. The CDR3 coding sequence is TGTGCCAGCAGCCAAGATGGGGCGGGGGCCCGTCGGGAGCAGTACTTC.

This chain links TRBV6-5 with TRBJ1-1; 9 bases map to TRBD1. The CDR3 contains 14 residues. V shed 5 bases and J 12 bases; nucleotides not matched to a gene: 13. Germline V gene data show CDR1 as MNHEY and CDR2 as SVGAGI. The CDR3 here is CASSREVRDRVTFF. In nucleotides, the CDR3 is TGTGCCAGCAGTCGCGAGGTCCGGGACAGGGTTACTTTCTTT.

The rearrangement uses TRBV18 and TRBJ2-3; 7 bases line up with TRBD1. This CDR3 region has 15 residues. From germline, CDR1 is KGHSH and CDR2 LQKENI. V trimming: 4 bases; J trimming: 1 base; junction bases outside the gene matches: 5. Here the CDR3 DNA reads TGTGCCAGCTCACTCAACAGGGGAGGCACAGATACGCAGTATTTT. Encoded protein: CASSLNRGGTDTQYF.

The chain employs TRBV3-1 (or the pseudogene TRBV3-2) and TRBJ1-2; TRBD1 matches 10 bases. Germline V gives CDR1 LGHDT, CDR2 YNNKEL (reference sequence). The junction had 9 bases not matched to a gene; V was cut back by 4 bases and J by 4 bases. This CDR3 has 16 amino acids. The CDR3: CASSRTGTGEVYGYTF. The DNA for the CDR3 is TGTGCCAGCAGCCGAACCGGGACAGGGGAAGTCTATGGCTACACCTTC.

The chain couples TRBV4-1 to TRBJ1-6; TRBD1 agrees at 9 bases. CDR1 is MGHRA and CDR2 is YSYEKL in the germline V gene. V lost 1 base, J lost 5 bases, and 0 bases stayed unmatched. This CDR3 region has 15 residues. CDR3 DNA: TGCGCCAGCAGCCAAGGGGACAGGGATAATTCACCCCTCCACTTT. Translated: CASSQGDRDNSPLHF.

The chain links TRBV9 to TRBJ1-4, with 11 bases lining up with TRBD1. This CDR3 region has 17 residues. The V gene's germline CDR1 is SGDLS and CDR2 YYNGEE. Trimming took 4 bases from V and 7 from J; bases not matched to a gene: 12. As DNA, the CDR3 is TGTGCCAGCAGCCTTGGGACAGGGGGGACGGTGGGTGAAAAACTGTTTTTT. Protein product: CASSLGTGGTVGEKLFF.

The chain joins TRBV5-1 to TRBJ1-5, with 9 bases aligning to TRBD1. CDR1 is SGHRS, CDR2 YFSETQ, per germline. This CDR3 region has 13 residues. The J segment lost 9 bases and the V segment lost 4 bases, leaving 5 bases of the junction unmatched. This chain's CDR3 is CASSRDREGPQHF. The CDR3 region has the DNA TGCGCCAGCAGCCGGGACAGGGAAGGGCCCCAGCATTTT.

This chain connects TRBV5-4 to TRBJ1-1; no reliable D call. The ends were cut back, 4 bases at V and 1 base at J, with 11 bases in the middle. The germline V gene has CDR1 SGHNT and CDR2 YYREEE (reference sequence). The CDR3 loop spans 14 amino acids. The CDR3 DNA sequence: TGTGCCAGCAGCCTTGGTAGGAGGAACACTGAAGCTTTCTTT. This codes for CASSLGRRNTEAFF.

The rearrangement joins TRBV27 to TRBJ2-1; 9 bases align to TRBD2. With V trimmed by 1 base and J by 6 bases, 7 bases remained unmatched. CDR3 length equals 16 residues. The germline gives CDR1 MNHEY, CDR2 SMNVEV (reference sequence). The DNA of the CDR3 is TGTGCCAGCAGTTTATTGGAGGCGGGGGGGCGCAATGAGCAGTTCTTC. Its protein product is CASSLLEAGGRNEQFF.

The gene calls are TRBV15 and TRBJ2-3; D perhaps matches TRBD2 (5 bases). The V and J ends lost 3 bases and 2 bases respectively, with 15 bases between them. The CDR3 spans 16 residues. Germline V gene sequence: CDR1 LNHNV, CDR2 YYDKDF (reference sequence). CDR3 bases: TGTGCCACCAGCAGGCTCGCGGTGGGAGTCACAGATACGCAGTATTTT. This codes for CATSRLAVGVTDTQYF.

The V and J genes are TRBV9 and TRBJ1-2; 8 bases match TRBD1. The CDR3 runs to 15 residues. Germline lookup yields CDR1 SGDLS and CDR2 YYNGEE. The J segment lost 2 bases and the V segment lost 0 bases, leaving 3 bases of the junction unmatched. The CDR3 DNA reads as TGTGCCAGCAGCGTAGACCCAGGGGGCAACTATGGCTACACCTTC. Its protein product is CASSVDPGGNYGYTF.

The chain is built from TRBV7-8 and TRBJ1-2; D uncertain. CDR3 length: 14 residues. Deletions cut 3 bases from V and 3 bases from J, with 11 bases between. Germline values: CDR1 SGHVS, CDR2 FQNEAQ. The CDR3 reads CASSFGRRDYGYTF. In nucleotides, the CDR3 is TGTGCCAGCAGCTTCGGCAGGAGGGACTATGGCTACACCTTC.

This clone was detected only once. This rearrangement joins TRBV6-2 or TRBV6-3 to TRBJ2-6, with 10 bases fitting TRBD2. The length of the CDR3 is 17 residues. J was trimmed by 2 bases and V by 4 bases; bases with no gene match: 5. Per the germline V gene, CDR1 is MNHEY and CDR2 is SVGEGT. CDR3 sequence: CASSFERGGAGANVLTF. The CDR3 region has the DNA TGTGCCAGCAGTTTTGAGCGGGGGGGCGCTGGGGCCAACGTCCTGACTTTC.

The chain couples TRBV5-1 to TRBJ1-6; D is possibly TRBD1 (6 bases). This CDR3 is 15 amino acids long. V dropped 0 bases and J dropped 7 bases, with 11 bases sitting between them. Germline values: CDR1 SGHRS, CDR2 YFSETQ. The CDR3: CASSLERGANSPLHF. The DNA for the CDR3 is TGCGCCAGCAGCTTGGAACGGGGGGCGAATTCACCCCTCCACTTT.

The CDR3 nucleotides read TGTGCCAGCAGTCTTGGACAGGGCCCCACTGAAGCTTTCTTT. Translation gives CASSLGQGPTEAFF. The chain joins TRBV2 to TRBJ1-1, with 8 positions matching TRBD1. Unmatched junction bases numbered 6, after V lost 5 bases and J lost 4 bases. The CDR3 length is 14 residues. The V gene's germline CDR1 is SNHLY and CDR2 FYNNEI.

The chain couples TRBV19 to TRBJ2-7, with 7 bases matching TRBD2. With V trimmed by 10 bases and J by 1 base, 7 bases remained unmatched. CDR1 is LNHDA and CDR2 is SQIVND in the germline V gene (reference sequence). This CDR3 has 13 residues. The CDR3 DNA is TGTGCCACCGGGGGGACGGCATCCTACGAGCAGTACTTC. It encodes CATGGTASYEQYF.

The rearrangement uses TRBV4-2 and TRBJ2-1; D may be TRBD2 (6 bases). Germline V gene data show CDR1 as LGHNA and CDR2 as YNFKEQ. This CDR3 comprises 11 residues. V was trimmed by 3 bases and J by 15 bases, leaving 12 bases between them. Written as DNA, the CDR3 is TGTGCCAGCAGCCACGGGGGTAACCCGTTCTTC. Protein: CASSHGGNPFF.

This clone was counted a single time. This chain joins TRBV4-2 and TRBJ2-3; 10 bases line up with TRBD2. CDR3 length equals 17 residues. The germline V gene encodes CDR1 LGHNA and CDR2 YNFKEQ. V shed 0 bases and J 0 bases; nucleotides not matched to a gene: 3. CDR3 coding DNA: TGTGCCAGCAGCCAAGACCCACTAGCGGGGAGCACAGATACGCAGTATTTT. It specifies CASSQDPLAGSTDTQYF.

The chain links TRBV3-1 (or the pseudogene TRBV3-2) to TRBJ2-5, with D possibly TRBD1 on 5 matching bases. V was cut by 4 bases and J by 2 bases, with 11 bases left in between. The CDR3 sequence is 14 residues long. Germline V gene lookup returns CDR1 LGHDT and CDR2 YNNKEL (reference sequence). CDR3 amino acids: CASSPWQGQETQYF. The CDR3 nucleotides are TGTGCCAGCAGCCCCTGGCAGGGACAAGAGACCCAGTACTTC.

The rearrangement joins TRBV19 to TRBJ1-3; D is ambiguous. CDR3 length equals 14 residues. The V end lost 2 bases, the J end lost 0 bases, and 5 bases lay between the germline ends. Germline CDR1 and CDR2: LNHDA and SQIVND (reference sequence). The CDR3 coding sequence is TGTGCCAGTAGTATATCTTTCTCTGGAAACACCATATATTTT. This sequence encodes CASSISFSGNTIYF.

The genes are TRBV12-3 or TRBV12-4 and TRBJ2-2; maybe TRBD2 (5 bases). The CDR3 sequence is 13 residues long. V lost 8 bases and J lost 2, with 9 bases in between. For the CDR3, the DNA is TGTGCCAGCCGAGGGCTCAACACCGGGGAGCTGTTTTTT. Protein product: CASRGLNTGELFF.